The 8 T cell receptor beta chains below were found in one sample sequenced in a study of cytomegalovirus exposure and HLA in healthy donors. The PCR ran on 60 Vbeta and 13 Jbeta primers. Measured with immunoSEQ multiplex PCR; TCRdb has only the in-frame clones, and not every one. The sample lists over 150,000 clones, about three quarters seen once, with 2.6% in the top ten. Sequenced sample: PBMCs. All receptors derive from a middle-aged woman in good health and CMV-seropositive.

This chain links TRBV13 with TRBJ2-1, with 13 bases identical to TRBD2. CDR1 and CDR2 (germline): PRHDT, FYEKMQ (reference sequence). This CDR3 is 15 amino acids long. J lost 9 bases, V lost 6 bases, and 8 bases had no gene match. CDR3 sequence reads: CASRATGLAGSEQFF. DNA for the CDR3: TGTGCCAGCAGAGCCACGGGACTAGCGGGGAGTGAGCAGTTCTTC.

The chain carries TRBV7-8 and TRBJ2-2, with 7 bases that match TRBD1. Looked up from germline, CDR1 is SGHVS and CDR2 is FQNEAQ. V lost 6 bases to trimming and J lost 5 bases; unmatched junction nucleotides: 9. CDR3 size: 15 residues. CDR3 residues: CASSLDRARTGELFF. In nucleotides, the CDR3 is TGTGCCAGCAGTCTTGACAGGGCGAGGACCGGGGAGCTGTTTTTT.

V gene TRBV6-5 combines with J gene TRBJ2-3, with TRBD1 as a possible D gene (5 bases). Germline values: CDR1 MNHEY, CDR2 SVGAGI. The CDR3 length is 16 residues. The V and J ends lost 0 bases and 7 bases respectively, with 17 bases between them. CDR3 sequence: CASSYSQGAYMNTQYF. CDR3 DNA sequence: TGTGCCAGCAGTTACTCTCAAGGGGCCTACATGAATACGCAGTATTTT.

The chain combines TRBV2 with TRBJ1-2; D perhaps matches TRBD1 (5 bases). V gave up 6 bases and J gave up 7 bases, with 15 bases separating them. The CDR3 spans 13 residues. Germline V lookup: CDR1 SNHLY, CDR2 FYNNEI. This CDR3 is CASRGLLRRGYTF. CDR3 in DNA: TGTGCCAGCAGGGGACTCCTTAGACGTGGCTACACCTTC.

This sequence joins TRBV5-4 and TRBJ1-1, with 7 bases lining up with TRBD1. Germline loops: CDR1 SGHNT, CDR2 YYREEE (reference sequence). V was clipped by 4 bases and J by 3 bases; unmatched bases: 6. The CDR3 has 14 residues. CDR3 sequence: CASSKQGQYTEAFF. In DNA, the CDR3 is TGTGCCAGCAGCAAACAGGGGCAATACACTGAAGCTTTCTTT. Combining the CDR3 with reference TRBV5-4 and TRBJ1-1 gives the whole variable domain ETGVTQSPTHLIKTRGQQVTLRCSSQSGHNTVSWYQQALGQGPQFIFQYYREEENGRGNFPPRFSGLQFPNYSSELNVNALELDDSALYLCASSKQGQYTEAFFGQGTRLTVV.

This rearrangement joins TRBV19 to TRBJ2-7; a possible D gene is TRBD2 (6 bases). This CDR3 has 13 amino acids. Trimming shortened V by 4 bases and J by 3 bases, and 10 bases separated the two germline ends. Germline values: CDR1 LNHDA, CDR2 SQIVND (reference sequence). This chain's CDR3 is CASSTGTHYEQYF. The CDR3 DNA sequence: TGTGCCAGTAGTACCGGGACTCACTACGAGCAGTACTTC.

This clone was counted only a few times. The chain combines TRBV4-3 with TRBJ1-4, with TRBD1 as a possible D gene (5 bases). V dropped 1 base and J dropped 8 bases, with 14 bases sitting between them. Germline V gives CDR1 LGHNA, CDR2 YSLEER. CDR3 length: 15 residues. The CDR3 sequence: CASSQGEGRDEKLFF. DNA of the CDR3: TGCGCCAGCAGCCAAGGGGAGGGGAGGGACGAAAAACTGTTTTTT.

The chain carries TRBV4-1 and TRBJ2-2; 15 bases align to TRBD2. From germline, CDR1 is MGHRA and CDR2 YSYEKL. The CDR3 is 16 residues long. After removal of 4 bases from V and 4 bases from J, the junction contained 1 base not matched to a gene. The CDR3 spells CASSRTSGGATGELFF. The CDR3 DNA sequence: TGCGCCAGCAGCCGGACTAGCGGGGGGGCCACCGGGGAGCTGTTTTTT.